One sample yielded the 26 T cell receptor beta chains listed below, sequenced in a study of blood T cell repertoires in COVID-19. The method was immunoSEQ multiplex PCR; TCRdb's version includes in-frame clones alone and lacks a portion of them. The profile shows tens of thousands of clones, approximately 80% of them singletons. The sample was peripheral blood. These TCRs come from a man aged 70 or older with active COVID-19.

CDR3 nucleotides: TGTGCCAGCAGCACAAAGCCGGGACAGGGCTTTAGGAATGAGCAGTTCTTC. Translated: CASSTKPGQGFRNEQFF. The chain recombines TRBV9 with TRBJ2-1; TRBD1 matches at 9 bases. CDR3 length equals 17 residues. Germline V gene sequence: CDR1 SGDLS, CDR2 YYNGEE. Losses at the gene ends were 4 bases for V and 7 bases for J; bases not matched to a gene: 15.

In DNA, the CDR3 is TGTGCCAGCAGCTCCGTTACCGGGGAGCTGTTTTTT. The encoded protein is CASSSVTGELFF. The chain has TRBV11-3 and TRBJ2-2; D uncertain. The germline V and J ends were trimmed by 4 bases and 5 bases, with 5 bases remaining between them. The CDR3 extends over 12 amino acids. Germline lookup yields CDR1 SGHNT and CDR2 YENEEA. Full variable domain (missing parts from reference TRBV11-3 and TRBJ2-2): EAGVVQSPRYKIIEKKQPVAFWCNPISGHNTLYWYLQNLGQGPELLIRYENEEAVDDSQLPKDRFSAERLKGVDSTLKIQPAELGDSAVYLCASSSVTGELFFGEGSRLTVL.

The V and J genes are TRBV7-2 and TRBJ2-3, with 8 bases fitting TRBD2. The CDR3 contains 15 residues. The germline CDR1 and CDR2 sequences are SGHTA and FQGNSA. Unmatched junction bases numbered 13, after V lost 5 bases and J lost 9 bases. CDR3 amino acids: CASSPQAGAHMTQYF. The CDR3 coding sequence is TGTGCCAGCAGCCCCCAAGCGGGGGCCCATATGACGCAGTATTTT.

The chain is built from TRBV7-7 and TRBJ2-3; D perhaps matches TRBD2 (5 bases). The CDR3 runs to 14 residues. V lost 5 bases and J lost 3, with 12 bases in between. The germline gives CDR1 SSHAT, CDR2 FNYEAQ (reference sequence). CDR3 in DNA: TGTGCCAGCAGCCCAGGACCGGGAACAGATACGCAGTATTTT. This encodes CASSPGPGTDTQYF.

The rearrangement uses TRBV7-3 and TRBJ1-1; TRBD1 matches 8 bases. Germline V gene data show CDR1 as SGHTA and CDR2 as FQGTGA. This CDR3 is built from 15 residues. After removal of 5 bases from V and 3 bases from J, the junction contained 8 bases not matched to a gene. The CDR3 sequence is CASSESGGRDTEAFF. As DNA, the CDR3 is TGTGCCAGCAGCGAATCAGGGGGCAGGGACACTGAAGCTTTCTTT.

This chain links TRBV7-9 with TRBJ2-3; 7 bases align to TRBD2. CDR1 SEHNR and CDR2 FQNEAQ come from the germline V gene (reference sequence). The ends lost 8 bases at V and 0 bases at J; junction bases unmatched: 2. The length of the CDR3 is 13 residues. This CDR3 reads CASARGSTDTQYF. CDR3 DNA: TGTGCCAGCGCGCGGGGGAGCACAGATACGCAGTATTTT.

The CDR3 nucleotides are TGTGCCAGCAGTTCGCTACTTGAAGCTTTCTTT. Its translation: CASSSLLEAFF. The rearrangement links TRBV6-2 or TRBV6-3 to TRBJ1-1; D gene ambiguous. Germline V gives CDR1 MNHEY, CDR2 SVGEGT. CDR3 length: 11 residues. The V end lost 4 bases, the J end lost 7 bases, and 7 bases lay between the germline ends.

CDR3 sequence (DNA): TGTGCCAGCAGCTCCGGACTAGAGCGGTACGAGCAGTACTTC. It specifies CASSSGLERYEQYF. The chain joins TRBV7-8 to TRBJ2-7, with 7 bases that match TRBD2. The CDR3 sequence is 14 residues long. The V gene's germline CDR1 is SGHVS and CDR2 FQNEAQ. V was clipped by 4 bases and J by 4 bases; unmatched bases: 7. Combining the CDR3 with reference TRBV7-8 and TRBJ2-7 gives the whole variable domain GAGVSQSPRYKVAKRGQDVALRCDPISGHVSLFWYQQALGQGPEFLTYFQNEAQLDKSGLPSDRFFAERPEGSVSTLKIQRTQQEDSAVYLCASSSGLERYEQYFGPGTRLTVT.

The gene calls are TRBV7-9 and TRBJ1-2, with a weak D call TRBD1 (5 bases). The germline CDR1 and CDR2 sequences are SEHNR and FQNEAQ (reference sequence). The CDR3 is made up of 14 amino acids. V dropped 4 bases and J dropped 1 base, with 10 bases sitting between them. This CDR3 is CASSSDTINYGYTF. The CDR3 DNA follows: TGTGCCAGCAGCTCGGACACAATTAACTATGGCTACACCTTC.

This sequence joins TRBV9 and TRBJ2-5; TRBD1 matches at 8 bases. CDR1 is SGDLS, CDR2 YYNGEE, per germline. The CDR3 totals 17 residues. V lost 5 bases to trimming and J lost 4 bases; unmatched junction nucleotides: 16. The CDR3 nucleotides read TGTGCCAGCAGTGAAAACCCAGGGGGCAGGTCGGGAGAGACCCAGTACTTC. Translating it yields CASSENPGGRSGETQYF.

The J gene is TRBJ2-7, the V gene TRBV6-5; TRBD1 aligns across 9 bases. V shed 2 bases and J 6 bases; nucleotides not matched to a gene: 8. The CDR3 consists of 15 residues. Per germline, CDR1 MNHEY and CDR2 SVGAGI. This CDR3 reads CASSYGTGGLGEQYF. CDR3 bases: TGTGCCAGCAGTTACGGTACAGGGGGCCTGGGCGAGCAGTACTTC.

The V gene is TRBV4-3, the J gene TRBJ2-5; 14 bases fit TRBD2. Germline CDR1 is LGHNA and CDR2 is YSLEER. Trimming cost V 4 bases and J 2 bases; bases outside gene matches: 3. The CDR3 is made up of 16 amino acids. The CDR3 DNA is TGCGCCAGCAGCCGGACTAGCGGGGGGTCTCAAGAGACCCAGTACTTC. Amino acid sequence: CASSRTSGGSQETQYF.

This clone was observed a single time. This chain links TRBV5-4 with TRBJ2-1; D is undetermined. The CDR3 runs to 12 residues. CDR1 and CDR2 (germline): SGHNT, YYREEE (reference sequence). Trimming removed 4 bases from V and 4 bases from J, with 6 bases in between. The CDR3 bases are TGTGCCAGCAGCGCCAGATACAATGAGCAGTTCTTC. Amino acids: CASSARYNEQFF.

The chain has TRBV6-2 or TRBV6-3 and TRBJ2-2, with 7 bases fitting TRBD1. Unmatched junction bases numbered 9, after V lost 4 bases and J lost 1 base. The CDR3 sequence is 17 residues long. From germline, CDR1 is MNHEY and CDR2 SVGEGT. The CDR3 DNA follows: TGTGCCAGCAGTTCCGAGAAGGGGGCGGAGAACACCGGGGAGCTGTTTTTT. Protein: CASSSEKGAENTGELFF.

V is TRBV30 and J is TRBJ1-2; the D gene is possibly TRBD1 (6 bases). The CDR3 consists of 10 residues. Deletions cut 7 bases from V and 8 bases from J, with 11 bases between. Germline CDR1 reads GTSNPN; CDR2 reads SVGIG (reference sequence). CDR3 DNA: TGTGCCTACTACAGGGAAGGCTACACCTTC. Its translation: CAYYREGYTF.

The chain's CDR3 is CASSPLGRNQPQHF. DNA of the CDR3: TGTGCCAGCAGCCCGTTAGGGAGGAATCAGCCCCAGCATTTT. This chain connects TRBV6-5 to TRBJ1-5; no clear D gene. The ends were cut back, 6 bases at V and 4 bases at J, with 13 bases in the middle. CDR1 MNHEY and CDR2 SVGAGI come from the germline V gene. The CDR3 spans 14 residues.

The rearrangement uses TRBV5-5 and TRBJ1-5, with 7 nucleotides matching TRBD1. CDR3 length equals 15 residues. J was trimmed by 2 bases and V by 5 bases; bases with no gene match: 7. From germline, CDR1 is SGHKS and CDR2 YYEKEE (reference sequence). DNA for the CDR3: TGTGCCAGCAGTTCGGGACAGAACCGCAATCAGCCCCAGCATTTT. Translating it yields CASSSGQNRNQPQHF. The whole variable domain, filled in from reference TRBV5-5 and TRBJ1-5, reads DAGVTQSPTHLIKTRGQQVTLRCSPISGHKSVSWYQQVLGQGPQFIFQYYEKEERGRGNFPDRFSARQFPNYSSELNVNALLLGDSALYLCASSSGQNRNQPQHFGDGTRLSIL.

V is TRBV12-3 or TRBV12-4 and J is TRBJ2-1; a weak D match, TRBD2 (7 bases). Trimming cost V 6 bases and J 9 bases, with 15 bases left between them. CDR3 length: 13 amino acids. The CDR3 region has the DNA TGTGCCAGCAGGGACAACAGGGAGGGTGAGCAGTTCTTC. This gives the protein CASRDNREGEQFF.

V usage is TRBV5-1 and J usage is TRBJ2-7; TRBD1 is a possible D gene (5 bases). Germline values: CDR1 SGHRS, CDR2 YFSETQ. The CDR3 consists of 15 residues. Trimming removed 0 bases from V and 2 bases from J, with 12 bases in between. The CDR3 protein is CASSLGPGSAYEQYF. The CDR3 nucleotides are TGCGCCAGCAGCTTGGGTCCAGGGTCAGCCTACGAGCAGTACTTC. Combining the CDR3 with reference TRBV5-1 and TRBJ2-7 gives the whole variable domain KAGVTQTPRYLIKTRGQQVTLSCSPISGHRSVSWYQQTPGQGLQFLFEYFSETQRNKGNFPGRFSGRQFSNSRSEMNVSTLELGDSALYLCASSLGPGSAYEQYFGPGTRLTVT.

V and J are TRBV6-6 and TRBJ2-2, with a possible D match to TRBD2 (5 bases). The germline gives CDR1 MNHNY, CDR2 SVGAGI (reference sequence). V shed 6 bases and J shed 2 bases, with 13 bases lying between them. The CDR3 totals 15 residues. CDR3 coding DNA: TGTGCCAGCAGCCCCCCCCCGGGAAACACCGGGGAGCTGTTTTTT. Translated, it gives CASSPPPGNTGELFF.

CDR3 protein: CASSRTVNTEAFF. The CDR3 nucleotides read TGTGCCAGCAGCCGGACAGTGAACACTGAAGCTTTCTTT. This sequence joins TRBV5-6 and TRBJ1-1; D possibly corresponds to TRBD1 (6 bases). This CDR3 is built from 13 residues. Germline V gene data show CDR1 as SGHDT and CDR2 as YYEEEE. Trimming pared 4 bases from V and 0 bases from J, leaving 7 bases between.

The chain combines TRBV28 with TRBJ2-5; 16 nucleotides match TRBD2. Germline lookup yields CDR1 MDHEN and CDR2 SYDVKM. V lost 1 base and J lost 4; bases outside the gene matches: 9. CDR3 length equals 19 residues. This CDR3 is CASSLYGTSGGALGETQYF. Here the CDR3 DNA reads TGTGCCAGCAGTTTATATGGGACTAGCGGGGGGGCGCTGGGAGAGACCCAGTACTTC.

The V and J genes are TRBV19 and TRBJ2-1; tentative D call: TRBD1 (6 bases). Trimming left V 1 base short and J 5 bases short, with 9 bases between. Germline CDR1 reads LNHDA; CDR2 reads SQIVND (reference sequence). The CDR3 contains 14 residues. The CDR3 DNA follows: TGTGCCAGTAGTATAGGGGGGCAAAACAATGAGCAGTTCTTC. It yields the protein CASSIGGQNNEQFF.

V usage is TRBV5-4 and J usage is TRBJ1-6; D is possibly TRBD1 (6 bases). CDR3 length equals 14 residues. CDR1 SGHNT and CDR2 YYREEE come from the germline V gene (reference sequence). The germline V and J ends were trimmed by 4 bases and 10 bases, with 15 bases remaining between them. The CDR3 DNA reads TGTGCCAGCAGCCCGGGGGGGGCTCCCTCACCCCTCCACTTT. It is translated as CASSPGGAPSPLHF.

The V call is TRBV30, the J call TRBJ1-2; D is undetermined. The length of the CDR3 is 13 residues. Trimming removed 5 bases at V and 4 bases at J, with 14 bases between. Germline loops: CDR1 GTSNPN, CDR2 SVGIG (reference sequence). Here the CDR3 DNA reads TGTGCCTGGGAGCGACGCACGAGCTATGGCTACACCTTC. Protein: CAWERRTSYGYTF.

The CDR3 here is CASSTGTATYEQYF. The CDR3 nucleotides read TGTGCCAGTAGTACCGGGACAGCTACCTACGAGCAGTACTTC. V usage is TRBV19 and J usage is TRBJ2-7; 7 nucleotides agree with TRBD1. After removal of 4 bases from V and 2 bases from J, the junction contained 5 bases not matched to a gene. The CDR3 consists of 14 residues. Germline V gene lookup returns CDR1 LNHDA and CDR2 SQIVND (reference sequence).